This TCR beta chain was retrieved from a study of blood T cell repertoires in COVID-19. At the level of the study: From the United States, Italy and Spain came samples of acute and convalescent COVID-19. T cells, B-cell-depleted T cells, or PBMCs provided the cDNA or gDNA that served as material.

Source study methods: Estimates of nucleated cell counts were drawn from the amplification of reference gene primers. Libraries were prepared by immunoSEQ multiplex PCR; TCRdb keeps only in-frame clonotypes and omits some of them. V and J calls and clone size are given by that table; D and trimming were obtained from the DNA. The data contain over 150,000 clones, about four fifths of them singletons. Germline V CDR1 and CDR2: MNHEY, SVGAGI. The V gene lost 4 bases and the J gene lost 7 bases, with 14 bases spanning the gap. The CDR3 is made up of 15 amino acids. The receptor was isolated from a woman of 80 years or more with acute or convalescent COVID-19. The chain employs TRBV6-5 and TRBJ1-6; D is perhaps TRBD1 (6 bases). The sample consisted of peripheral blood. CDR3 nucleotide sequence: TGTGCCAGCAGTTGGGAGAGGACAGCCAATTCACCCCTCCACTTT. Amino acid sequence: CASSWERTANSPLHF.